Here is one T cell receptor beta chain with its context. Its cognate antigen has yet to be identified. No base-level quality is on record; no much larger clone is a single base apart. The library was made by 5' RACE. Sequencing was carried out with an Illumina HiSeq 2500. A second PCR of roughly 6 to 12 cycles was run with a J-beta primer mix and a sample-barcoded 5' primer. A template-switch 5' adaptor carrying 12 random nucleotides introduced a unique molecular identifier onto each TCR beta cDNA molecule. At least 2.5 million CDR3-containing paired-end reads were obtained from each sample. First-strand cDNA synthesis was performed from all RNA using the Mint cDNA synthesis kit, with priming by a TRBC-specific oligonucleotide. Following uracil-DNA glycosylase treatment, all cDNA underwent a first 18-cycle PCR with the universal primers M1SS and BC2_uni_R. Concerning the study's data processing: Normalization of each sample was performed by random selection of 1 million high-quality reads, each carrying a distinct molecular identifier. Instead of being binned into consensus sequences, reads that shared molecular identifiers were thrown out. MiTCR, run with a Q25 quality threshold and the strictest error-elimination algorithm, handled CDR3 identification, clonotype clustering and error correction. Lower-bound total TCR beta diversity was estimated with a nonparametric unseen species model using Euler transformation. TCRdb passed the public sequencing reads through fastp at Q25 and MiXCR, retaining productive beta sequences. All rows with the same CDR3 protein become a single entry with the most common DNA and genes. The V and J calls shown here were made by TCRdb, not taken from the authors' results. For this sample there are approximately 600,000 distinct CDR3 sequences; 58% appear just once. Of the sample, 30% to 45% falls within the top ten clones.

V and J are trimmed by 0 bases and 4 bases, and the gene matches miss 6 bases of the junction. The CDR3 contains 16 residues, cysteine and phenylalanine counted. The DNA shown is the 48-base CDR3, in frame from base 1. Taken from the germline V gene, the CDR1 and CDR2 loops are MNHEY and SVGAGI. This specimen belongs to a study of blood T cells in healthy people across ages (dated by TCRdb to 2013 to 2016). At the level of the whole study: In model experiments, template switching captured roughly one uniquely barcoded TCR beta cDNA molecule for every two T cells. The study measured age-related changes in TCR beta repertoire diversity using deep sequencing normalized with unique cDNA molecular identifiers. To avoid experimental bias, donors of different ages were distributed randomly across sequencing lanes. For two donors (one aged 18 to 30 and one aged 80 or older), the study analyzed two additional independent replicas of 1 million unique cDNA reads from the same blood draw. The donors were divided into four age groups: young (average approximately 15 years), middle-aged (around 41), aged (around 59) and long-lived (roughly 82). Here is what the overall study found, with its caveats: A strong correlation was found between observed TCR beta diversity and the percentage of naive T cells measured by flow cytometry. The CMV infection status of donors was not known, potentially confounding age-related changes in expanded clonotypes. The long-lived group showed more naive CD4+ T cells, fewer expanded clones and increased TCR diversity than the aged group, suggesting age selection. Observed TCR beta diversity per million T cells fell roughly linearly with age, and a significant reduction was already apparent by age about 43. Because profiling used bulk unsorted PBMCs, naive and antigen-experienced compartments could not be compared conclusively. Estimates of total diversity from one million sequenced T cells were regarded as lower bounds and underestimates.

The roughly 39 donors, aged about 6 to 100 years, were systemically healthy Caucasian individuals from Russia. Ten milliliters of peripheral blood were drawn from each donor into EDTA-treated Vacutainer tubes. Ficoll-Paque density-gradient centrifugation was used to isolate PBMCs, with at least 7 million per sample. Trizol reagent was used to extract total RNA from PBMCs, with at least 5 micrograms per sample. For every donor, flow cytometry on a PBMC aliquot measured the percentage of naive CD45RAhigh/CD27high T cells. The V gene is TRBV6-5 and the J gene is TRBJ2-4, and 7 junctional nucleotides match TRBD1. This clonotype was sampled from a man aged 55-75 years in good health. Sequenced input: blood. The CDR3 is CASSYSGDSLKNIQYF. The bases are TGTGCCAGCAGTTACTCGGGGGACAGCTTGAAAAACATTCAGTACTTC.